One and the same sample provided the 5 T cell receptor beta chains below, sequenced in a study of OX40 agonist ivuxolimab in advanced cancers. TCRdb keeps only in-frame clones here, not all; method: immunoSEQ multiplex PCR. The sample records some 85,000 clones, around nine tenths being singletons. The source was CD4+ or CD8+ T cells sorted from blood, collected in a trial of the OX40 agonist ivuxolimab. These receptors came from an adult with an advanced solid tumor such as melanoma, head and neck, liver or kidney cancer.

The count of this clone is one. This sequence joins TRBV18 and TRBJ1-1; D remains unclear. The germline CDR1 and CDR2 sequences are KGHSH and LQKENI. CDR3 length equals 15 residues. V was trimmed by 0 bases and J by 5 bases, leaving 13 bases between them. The CDR3 sequence: CASSPPQTRGTEAFF. CDR3 bases: TGTGCCAGCTCACCACCCCAGACCCGAGGGACTGAAGCTTTCTTT.

This clone has just one count. The chain uses TRBV5-4 and TRBJ2-3; D might be TRBD1 (6 bases). Trimming pared 2 bases from V and 5 bases from J, leaving 15 bases between. This CDR3 is 15 amino acids long. The germline gives CDR1 SGHNT, CDR2 YYREEE (reference sequence). The CDR3 DNA sequence: TGTGCCAGCAGCTTAGGGGGTTCCCTAAGAGATACGCAGTATTTT. This gives the protein CASSLGGSLRDTQYF.

The J gene is TRBJ2-3, the V gene TRBV5-1; D call uncertain. In germline, CDR1 is SGHRS, CDR2 YFSETQ. The CDR3 length is 13 residues. Trimming took 5 bases from V and 1 from J, leaving 8 bases between them. The DNA of the CDR3 is TGCGCCAGCAGTCCCTTAGGCACAGATACGCAGTATTTT. Translated: CASSPLGTDTQYF.

The chain recombines TRBV27 with TRBJ2-1, with a weak D call TRBD1 (5 bases). Germline CDR1 reads MNHEY; CDR2 reads SMNVEV (reference sequence). The V and J ends lost 3 bases and 7 bases respectively, with 13 bases between them. CDR3 length equals 14 residues. CDR3 amino acids: CASSLARTRNEQFF. The CDR3 DNA is TGTGCCAGCAGTTTGGCAAGGACACGGAATGAGCAGTTCTTC.

V is TRBV7-8 and J is TRBJ2-4; no clear D. The V end was cut by 1 base, the J end by 3 bases, with 10 bases between. Germline CDR1 SGHVS, CDR2 FQNEAQ. This CDR3 spans 15 amino acids. The CDR3 DNA reads as TGTGCCAGCAGCTTAGAAGTGGGAAGCAAAAACATTCAGTACTTC. Translated, it gives CASSLEVGSKNIQYF.